Presented here are 8 T cell receptor beta chains from one specimen sequenced in a study of CD8+CD57+ T cells in acquired aplastic anemia. Genomic DNA provided the template from which TCR beta VDJ and CDR3 profiles were obtained. Via MiXCR, TCRdb re-called the reads, giving one row per CDR3 protein. Of about 130,000 distinct CDR3 sequences in the sample, 48% were seen once. Sequencing used sorted CD4+, CD8+, or CD8+CD57+ T cells (not recorded which) from PBMCs. Receptors originate from a human donor in good health, serving as a control.

Ten or more counts support this clonotype. The chain is built from TRBV7-6 and TRBJ2-2; 9 bases are shared with TRBD2. Germline V gene sequence: CDR1 SGHVS, CDR2 FNYEAQ. The CDR3 is 15 amino acids. Trimming removed 6 bases from V and 3 bases from J; junction bases left unmatched: 5. CDR3 nucleotides: TGTGCCAGCAGGGGGACTAGCTTGGACACCGGGGAGCTGTTTTTT. Translation gives CASRGTSLDTGELFF.

The chain is built from TRBV29-1 and TRBJ1-1, with D perhaps TRBD1 (6 bases). CDR1 and CDR2 (germline): SQVTM, ANQGSEA. V was pared by 2 bases and J by 1 base, with 8 bases between. This CDR3 spans 13 amino acids. The CDR3 nucleotides are TGCAGCGTTGAAACAGGGACGAACACTGAAGCTTTCTTT. Translation gives CSVETGTNTEAFF.

In this sample, this clonotype turned up many times. The chain uses TRBV6-6 and TRBJ1-1, with 7 bases that match TRBD1. Germline CDR1 and CDR2: MNHNY and SVGAGI (reference sequence). This CDR3 has 13 amino acids. J gave up 1 base and V 11 bases, and 7 bases lay outside the gene matches. CDR3 DNA sequence: TGTGCCGGCTCGCGACAGGGGAACACTGAAGCTTTCTTT. Translation gives CAGSRQGNTEAFF.

This clonotype was seen at least ten times. This rearrangement joins TRBV24-1 to TRBJ1-5; 9 nucleotides agree with TRBD1. The CDR3 sequence is 15 residues long. CDR1 is KGHDR, CDR2 SFDVKD, per germline. The ends lost 1 base at V and 5 bases at J; junction bases unmatched: 2. CDR3 in DNA: TGTGCCACCAGTGATTTAGGGACAGGGTATCAGCCCCAGCATTTT. The encoded protein is CATSDLGTGYQPQHF.

The chain has TRBV30 and TRBJ1-1, with 12 bases aligning to TRBD1. Germline CDR1 and CDR2: GTSNPN and SVGIG (reference sequence). The CDR3 contains 16 residues. The junction had 4 bases not matched to a gene; V was cut back by 1 base and J by 1 base. CDR3 sequence reads: CAWSGGDRGQNTEAFF. CDR3 DNA sequence: TGTGCCTGGAGTGGAGGGGACAGGGGGCAGAACACTGAAGCTTTCTTT.

This clonotype has ten or more counts. This chain connects TRBV7-3 to TRBJ2-5, with 10 nucleotides matching TRBD1. In germline, CDR1 is SGHTA, CDR2 FQGTGA. The CDR3 loop spans 16 amino acids. V lost 5 bases and J lost 1; bases outside the gene matches: 7. Here the CDR3 reads CASSLGQGGGQETQYF. CDR3 coding DNA: TGTGCCAGCAGCCTTGGACAGGGGGGGGGCCAAGAGACCCAGTACTTC.

This chain connects TRBV12-3 or TRBV12-4 to TRBJ1-6; TRBD1 might be the D (6 bases). Trimming removed 6 bases at V and 6 bases at J, with 12 bases between. CDR3 length equals 14 residues. For the CDR3, the DNA is TGTGCCAGCAGAAAGGGGGGGTTTAATTCACCCCTCCACTTT. The encoded protein is CASRKGGFNSPLHF.

This clonotype has a count of ten or more. The chain is built from TRBV20-1 and TRBJ1-4, with TRBD1 as a possible D gene (5 bases). Trimming shortened V by 1 base and J by 0 bases, and 9 bases separated the two germline ends. Germline V gives CDR1 DFQATT, CDR2 SNEGSKA (reference sequence). The length of the CDR3 is 15 residues. The CDR3 DNA is TGCAGTGCTAGAGTCAGGGCCCCAACTAATGAAAAACTGTTTTTT. Its translation: CSARVRAPTNEKLFF.